The rows below give T cell receptor beta chains drawn from one sample of a study of T cell clonotyping in hematopoietic cell transplantation. Clones were sequenced by immunoSEQ multiplex PCR, and TCRdb holds only the in-frame ones, with some missing. The data show about 21,000 clones, with about nine tenths seen just once and about 4% held by the top ten. This specimen consisted of peripheral blood mononuclear cells, obtained before stem cell transplant. These receptors all come from a man aged 18 to 29 with biphenotypic leukemia. Some clones in this sample may be carry-over from other donors' samples. Both conserved end residues are part of each CDR3. Each record gives: J gene, clone size, D gene, V gene, CDR3 DNA, CDR3 protein. A D gene is named only where the DNA matches it firmly. Expanded clones get a size class; other rows say once, few or many, or leave the size out.

TRBJ1-2 - - TRBV5-4 TGTGCCAGCAGCTTGGAGGAGGGTCGGTATGGCTACACCTTC CASSLEEGRYGYTF
TRBJ1-4 - TRBD1 TRBV7-9 TGTGCCAGCAGCTCCTGGACAGGAGGCAGATTCGAAAAACTGTTTTTT CASSSWTGGRFEKLFF
TRBJ1-4 - - TRBV7-9 TGTGCCAGCAGCTTAGCACAGGGCCTTAATGAAAAACTGTTTTTT CASSLAQGLNEKLFF
TRBJ2-4 - - TRBV5-6 TGTGCCAGCAGCTTCGTTCAGGGCATTACCAAAAACATTCAGTACTTC CASSFVQGITKNIQYF
TRBJ2-3 - - TRBV19 TGTGCCAGTAGTGTATGGCAGGGGTCGGGCACAGATACGCAGTATTTT CASSVWQGSGTDTQYF
TRBJ1-1 - - TRBV5-8 TGTGCCAGCAGCCCAGCTGTACTCTCAAGGATGAACACTGAAGCTTTCTTT CASSPAVLSRMNTEAFF
TRBJ2-7 - - TRBV9 TGTGCCAGCAGCCCCGGCGCGCACGAGCAGTACTTC CASSPGAHEQYF
TRBJ1-1 once - TRBV10-3 TGTGCCATCAGACCCTTAGGAGGAGGCACTGAAGCTTTCTTT CAIRPLGGGTEAFF
TRBJ1-1 - TRBD1 TRBV10-3 TGTGCCATCATGTCGGGACAGGGGGTTGGCACTGAAGCTTTCTTT CAIMSGQGVGTEAFF
TRBJ2-3 - TRBD2 TRBV29-1 TGCAGCGTCACACAAGGGACTAGCGGGGGTGGGACCGATACGCAGTATTTT CSVTQGTSGGGTDTQYF
TRBJ1-1 - TRBD1 TRBV9 TGTGCCAGCAGCCCTTCAGGGGGGGCGAACACTGAAGCTTTCTTT CASSPSGGANTEAFF
TRBJ2-7 - - TRBV20-1 TGCAGTGCTAGGCACGGGGAAGAGCAGTACTTC CSARHGEEQYF
TRBJ2-5 - - TRBV10-3 TGTGCCACCTCCCTGTGGGGGGTGGAGACCCAGTACTTC CATSLWGVETQYF
TRBJ2-1 - TRBD2 TRBV11-2 TGTGCCAGCAGCTTAGGGGGGGGACGGCTTGAGCAGTTCTTC CASSLGGGRLEQFF
TRBJ1-1 - - TRBV19 TGTGCCAGTAGTTACCGGGACACTGAAGCTTTCTTT CASSYRDTEAFF
TRBJ2-7 - TRBD2 TRBV9 TGTGCCAGCAGCCCCAGGGTAGCGGGGACCACCTACGAGCAGTACTTC CASSPRVAGTTYEQYF
TRBJ1-1 - TRBD1 TRBV11-1 TGTGCCAGCAGCGCAAATACAGGGGGCACTGAAGCTTTCTTT CASSANTGGTEAFF
TRBJ1-2 - - TRBV25-1 TGTGCCAGCGGACCTCTAGGGGGTGTGGACTATGGCTACACCTTC CASGPLGGVDYGYTF
TRBJ1-5 - - TRBV19 TGTGCCAGTAGTATAGTCTTGCGGGACCAGCCCCAGCATTTT CASSIVLRDQPQHF
TRBJ1-3 - TRBD1 TRBV18 TGTGCCAGCTCAACCCCGGACAGGAGCGCCTTTTATTTT CASSTPDRSAFYF
TRBJ1-1 - - TRBV7-9 TGTGCCAGCAGCCTAGACAGGATTGAAGCTTTCTTT CASSLDRIEAFF
TRBJ2-7 - TRBD1 TRBV27 TGTGCCAGCAGGGCGACAGGGGGCGCGGGGGAGCAGTACTTC CASRATGGAGEQYF
TRBJ1-2 - - TRBV11-2 TGTGCCAGCAGCCCCCGACAGTCAGCCTGGGATGGCTACACCTTC CASSPRQSAWDGYTF
TRBJ1-4 - - TRBV29-1 TGCAGCGTTGCCCGGGGGCCGGCTAATGAAAAACTGTTTTTT CSVARGPANEKLFF
TRBJ1-3 - TRBD1 TRBV10-3 TGTGCCATCAAAGGGACAGTTGGGGTCCACTACTCTGGAAACACCATATATTTT CAIKGTVGVHYSGNTIYF
TRBJ1-5 - - TRBV7-2 TGTGCCAGCAGCCAAACGAAGGGGGGTAACAATCAGCCCCAGCATTTT CASSQTKGGNNQPQHF
TRBJ2-3 - TRBD2 TRBV9 TGTGCCAGCAGCGTAGAAGGCGGGAGATTCTATACAGATACGCAGTATTTT CASSVEGGRFYTDTQYF
TRBJ2-7 - TRBD2 TRBV11-3 TGTGCCAGCAGCTCCCCCGGGACTAGCGGGAGGGCCGAGCAGTACTTC CASSSPGTSGRAEQYF
TRBJ1-5 - - TRBV19 TGTGCCAGTAGTCCGGGCCAAGGGGGGAGGCAGCCCCAGCATTTT CASSPGQGGRQPQHF
TRBJ2-7 once TRBD2 TRBV19 TGTGCCAGTAGTATATTCGGCCCGACTAGCGGGAGGGCCGCGCAGTACTTC CASSIFGPTSGRAAQYF